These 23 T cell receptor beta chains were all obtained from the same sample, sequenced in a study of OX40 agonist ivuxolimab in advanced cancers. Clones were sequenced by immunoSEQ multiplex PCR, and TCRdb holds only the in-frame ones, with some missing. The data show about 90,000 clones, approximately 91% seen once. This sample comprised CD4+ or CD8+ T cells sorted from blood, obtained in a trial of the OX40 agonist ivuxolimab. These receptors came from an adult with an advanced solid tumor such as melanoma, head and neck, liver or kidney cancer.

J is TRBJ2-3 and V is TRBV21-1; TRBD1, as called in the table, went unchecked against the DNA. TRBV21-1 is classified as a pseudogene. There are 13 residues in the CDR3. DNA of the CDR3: TGTGCCAGCAGAGGACAGGGCACAGATACGCAGTATTTT. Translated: CASRGQGTDTQYF.

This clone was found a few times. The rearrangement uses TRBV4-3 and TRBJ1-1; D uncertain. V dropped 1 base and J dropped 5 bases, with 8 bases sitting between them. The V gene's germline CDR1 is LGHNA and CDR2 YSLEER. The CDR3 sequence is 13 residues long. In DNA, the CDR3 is TGCGCCAGCAGCCAAGGGGGAAGGACTGAAGCTTTCTTT. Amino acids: CASSQGGRTEAFF.

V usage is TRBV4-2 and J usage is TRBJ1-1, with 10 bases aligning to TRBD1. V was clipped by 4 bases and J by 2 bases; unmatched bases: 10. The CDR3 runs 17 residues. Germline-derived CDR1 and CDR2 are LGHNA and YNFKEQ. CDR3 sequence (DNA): TGTGCCAGCAGCCCCCGGGGGACAGGGGTGATCAACACTGAAGCTTTCTTT. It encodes CASSPRGTGVINTEAFF.

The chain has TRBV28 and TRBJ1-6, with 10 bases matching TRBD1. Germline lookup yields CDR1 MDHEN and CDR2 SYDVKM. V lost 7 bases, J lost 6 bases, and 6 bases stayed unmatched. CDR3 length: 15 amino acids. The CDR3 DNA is TGTGCCAGCAAAGTAAGACAGGGGGCTAATTCACCCCTCCACTTT. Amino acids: CASKVRQGANSPLHF.

The CDR3 here is CASSVGRNEQFF. The CDR3 DNA is TGTGCCAGCAGCGTAGGGAGAAATGAGCAGTTCTTC. The gene calls are TRBV9 and TRBJ2-1; D gene unclear. The CDR3 has 12 amino acids. CDR1 and CDR2 (germline): SGDLS, YYNGEE. Trimming took off 0 bases at V and 7 bases at J, with 5 bases between the two ends.

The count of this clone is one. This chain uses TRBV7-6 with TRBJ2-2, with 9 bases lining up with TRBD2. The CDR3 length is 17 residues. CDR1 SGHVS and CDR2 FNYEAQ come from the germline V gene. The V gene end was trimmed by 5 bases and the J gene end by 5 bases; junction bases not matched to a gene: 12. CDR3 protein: CASSRYRKREDTGELFF. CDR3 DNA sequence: TGTGCCAGCAGCCGGTACCGGAAGCGGGAGGATACCGGGGAGCTGTTTTTT. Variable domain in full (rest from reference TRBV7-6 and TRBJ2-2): GAGVSQSPRYKVTKRGQDVALRCDPISGHVSLYWYRQALGQGPEFLTYFNYEAQQDKSGLPNDRFSAERPEGSISTLTIQRTEQRDSAMYRCASSRYRKREDTGELFFGEGSRLTVL.

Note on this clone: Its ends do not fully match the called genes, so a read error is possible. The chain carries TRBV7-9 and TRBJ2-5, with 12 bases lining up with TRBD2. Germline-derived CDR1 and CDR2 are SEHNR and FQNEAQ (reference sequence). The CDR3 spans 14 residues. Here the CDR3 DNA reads TGTGCCAGCAGCCTAGCGGGAGGGACGGAGACCCAGTACTTC. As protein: CASSLAGGTETQYF.

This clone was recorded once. The DNA for the CDR3 is TGTGCCAGCAGCCCTGGACAGTCGAGAGAGACCCAGTACTTC. It codes for CASSPGQSRETQYF. V gene TRBV5-4 combines with J gene TRBJ2-5, with D maybe TRBD1 (6 bases). CDR3 size: 14 residues. V was pared by 4 bases and J by 4 bases, with 14 bases between. Germline CDR1 SGHNT, CDR2 YYREEE (reference sequence).

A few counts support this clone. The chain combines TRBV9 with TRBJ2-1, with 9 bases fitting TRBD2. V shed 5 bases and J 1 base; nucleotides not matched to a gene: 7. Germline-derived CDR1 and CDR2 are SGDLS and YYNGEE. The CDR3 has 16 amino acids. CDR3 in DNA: TGTGCCAGCAGTCCCTCTAGCGGGATATCCTACAATGAGCAGTTCTTC. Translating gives CASSPSSGISYNEQFF.

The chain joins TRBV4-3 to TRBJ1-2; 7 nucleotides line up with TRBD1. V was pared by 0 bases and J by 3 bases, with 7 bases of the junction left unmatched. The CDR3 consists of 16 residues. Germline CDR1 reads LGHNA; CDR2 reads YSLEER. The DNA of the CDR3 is TGCGCCAGCAGCCAAGACAGGGGGACCCCCTACTATGGCTACACCTTC. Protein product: CASSQDRGTPYYGYTF.

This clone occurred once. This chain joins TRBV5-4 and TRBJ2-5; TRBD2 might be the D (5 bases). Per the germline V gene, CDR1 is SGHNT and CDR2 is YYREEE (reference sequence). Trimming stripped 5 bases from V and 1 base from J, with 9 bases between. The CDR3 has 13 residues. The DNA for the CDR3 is TGTGCCAGCAGTCTGGACTTCCAAGAGACCCAGTACTTC. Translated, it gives CASSLDFQETQYF.

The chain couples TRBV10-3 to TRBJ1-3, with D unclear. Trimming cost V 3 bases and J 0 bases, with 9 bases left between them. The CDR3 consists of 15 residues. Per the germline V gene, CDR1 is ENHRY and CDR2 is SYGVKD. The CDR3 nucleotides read TGTGCCATCAGTGATTCAGGCACCTCTGGAAACACCATATATTTT. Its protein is CAISDSGTSGNTIYF.

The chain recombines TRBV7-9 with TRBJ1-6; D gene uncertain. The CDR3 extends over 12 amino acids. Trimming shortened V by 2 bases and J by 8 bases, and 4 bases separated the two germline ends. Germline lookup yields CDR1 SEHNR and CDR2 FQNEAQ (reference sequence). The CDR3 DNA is TGTGCCAGCAGCTTAAACGATTCACCCCTCCACTTT. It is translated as CASSLNDSPLHF.

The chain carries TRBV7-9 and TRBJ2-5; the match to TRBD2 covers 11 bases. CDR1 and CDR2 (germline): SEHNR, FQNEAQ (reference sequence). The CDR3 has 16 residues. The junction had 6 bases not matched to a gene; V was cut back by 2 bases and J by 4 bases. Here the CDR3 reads CASSLHTSGSTETQYF. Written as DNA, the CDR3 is TGTGCCAGCAGCTTACACACTAGCGGGAGTACAGAGACCCAGTACTTC.

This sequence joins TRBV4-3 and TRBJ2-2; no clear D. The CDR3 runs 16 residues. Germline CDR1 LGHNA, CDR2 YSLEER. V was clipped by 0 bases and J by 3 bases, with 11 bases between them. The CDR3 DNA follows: TGCGCCAGCAGCCAAGATCGTAACCGATACACCGGGGAGCTGTTTTTT. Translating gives CASSQDRNRYTGELFF.

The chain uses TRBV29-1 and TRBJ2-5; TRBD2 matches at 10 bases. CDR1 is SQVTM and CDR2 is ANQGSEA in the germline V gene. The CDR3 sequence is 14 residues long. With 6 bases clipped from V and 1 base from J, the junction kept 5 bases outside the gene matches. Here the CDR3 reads CSVETSGFQETQYF. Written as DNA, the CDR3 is TGCAGCGTCGAGACTAGCGGGTTCCAAGAGACCCAGTACTTC.

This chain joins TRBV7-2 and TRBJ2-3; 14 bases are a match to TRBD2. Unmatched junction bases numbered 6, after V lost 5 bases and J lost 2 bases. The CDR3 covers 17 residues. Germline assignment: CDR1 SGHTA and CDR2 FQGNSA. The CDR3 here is CASSNPGLAGVTDTQYF. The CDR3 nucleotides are TGTGCCAGCAGCAACCCGGGACTAGCGGGGGTCACAGATACGCAGTATTTT.

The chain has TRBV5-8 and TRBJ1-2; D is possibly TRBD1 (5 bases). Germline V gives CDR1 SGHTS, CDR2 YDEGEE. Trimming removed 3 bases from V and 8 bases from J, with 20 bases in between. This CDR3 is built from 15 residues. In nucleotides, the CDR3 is TGTGCCAGCAGCTGGCCGGGGGTGCTGGTGCGGGGCTACACCTTC. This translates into CASSWPGVLVRGYTF. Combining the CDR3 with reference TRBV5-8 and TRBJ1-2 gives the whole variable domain EAGVTQSPTHLIKTRGQQATLRCSPISGHTSVYWYQQALGLGLQFLLWYDEGEERNRGNFPPRFSGRQFPNYSSELNVNALELEDSALYLCASSWPGVLVRGYTFGSGTRLTVV.

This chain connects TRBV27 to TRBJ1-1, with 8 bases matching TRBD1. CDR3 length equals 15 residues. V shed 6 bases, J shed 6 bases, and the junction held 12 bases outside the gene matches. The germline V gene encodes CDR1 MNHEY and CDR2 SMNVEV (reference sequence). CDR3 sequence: CASSSRTGWSAEAFF. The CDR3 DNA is TGTGCCAGCAGCTCAAGGACAGGGTGGAGCGCTGAAGCTTTCTTT.

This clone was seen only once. The CDR3 sequence: CASKSQGPPNYGYTF. The CDR3 DNA reads TGTGCCAGCAAATCACAGGGGCCTCCTAACTATGGCTACACCTTC. The rearrangement links TRBV28 to TRBJ1-2, with 7 nucleotides matching TRBD1. The V gene end was trimmed by 7 bases and the J gene end by 0 bases; junction bases not matched to a gene: 8. The CDR3 contains 15 residues. The germline CDR1 and CDR2 sequences are MDHEN and SYDVKM.

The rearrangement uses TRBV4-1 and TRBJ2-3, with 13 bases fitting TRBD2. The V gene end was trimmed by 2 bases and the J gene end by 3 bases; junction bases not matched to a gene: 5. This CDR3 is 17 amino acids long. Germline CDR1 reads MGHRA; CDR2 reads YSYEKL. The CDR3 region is CASSQLRTSGRTDTQYF. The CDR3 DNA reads TGCGCCAGCAGCCAACTCCGGACTAGCGGGAGAACAGATACGCAGTATTTT.

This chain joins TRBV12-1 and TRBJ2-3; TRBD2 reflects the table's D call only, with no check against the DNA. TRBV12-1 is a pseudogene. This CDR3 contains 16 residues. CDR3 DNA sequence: TGTGCCAGCAGCTTTGAGGCCAACACGAGGGCTGATACGCAGTATTTT. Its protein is CASSFEANTRADTQYF.

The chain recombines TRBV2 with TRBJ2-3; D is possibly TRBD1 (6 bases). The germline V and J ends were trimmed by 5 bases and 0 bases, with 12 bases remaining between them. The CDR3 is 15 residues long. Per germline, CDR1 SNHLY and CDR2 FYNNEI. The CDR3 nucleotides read TGTGCCAGCAGTTTAGGGACATATAGCACAGATACGCAGTATTTT. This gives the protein CASSLGTYSTDTQYF.